The clone carrying this TCR beta chain was seen only a few times. The antigen is unknown. These data are taken from a study of response to subunit inactivated influenza vaccine. Study-level results: That few new T cells are recruited by each seasonal influenza vaccination was the authors' suggestion.

This CDR3 is 11 amino acids long. In germline, CDR1 is LGHDT, CDR2 YNNKEL (reference sequence). The V end was cut by 5 bases, the J end by 10 bases, with 11 bases between. Each CDR3 protein is one row after TCRdb ran MiXCR on the RT-PCR reads. Of about 650,000 distinct CDR3 sequences detected, 14% appear once; the ten largest clones hold approximately 7.6%. The receptor was derived from a man between 50 and 59 years old who received an inactivated influenza vaccine. The gene calls are TRBV3-1 and TRBJ1-2; D is unclear. The sample in question was PBMCs from blood, obtained approximately 15 days before vaccination. The CDR3 DNA sequence: TGTGCCAGCAGCTCTCGCGTTCTCTACACCTTC. Its translation is CASSSRVLYTF.